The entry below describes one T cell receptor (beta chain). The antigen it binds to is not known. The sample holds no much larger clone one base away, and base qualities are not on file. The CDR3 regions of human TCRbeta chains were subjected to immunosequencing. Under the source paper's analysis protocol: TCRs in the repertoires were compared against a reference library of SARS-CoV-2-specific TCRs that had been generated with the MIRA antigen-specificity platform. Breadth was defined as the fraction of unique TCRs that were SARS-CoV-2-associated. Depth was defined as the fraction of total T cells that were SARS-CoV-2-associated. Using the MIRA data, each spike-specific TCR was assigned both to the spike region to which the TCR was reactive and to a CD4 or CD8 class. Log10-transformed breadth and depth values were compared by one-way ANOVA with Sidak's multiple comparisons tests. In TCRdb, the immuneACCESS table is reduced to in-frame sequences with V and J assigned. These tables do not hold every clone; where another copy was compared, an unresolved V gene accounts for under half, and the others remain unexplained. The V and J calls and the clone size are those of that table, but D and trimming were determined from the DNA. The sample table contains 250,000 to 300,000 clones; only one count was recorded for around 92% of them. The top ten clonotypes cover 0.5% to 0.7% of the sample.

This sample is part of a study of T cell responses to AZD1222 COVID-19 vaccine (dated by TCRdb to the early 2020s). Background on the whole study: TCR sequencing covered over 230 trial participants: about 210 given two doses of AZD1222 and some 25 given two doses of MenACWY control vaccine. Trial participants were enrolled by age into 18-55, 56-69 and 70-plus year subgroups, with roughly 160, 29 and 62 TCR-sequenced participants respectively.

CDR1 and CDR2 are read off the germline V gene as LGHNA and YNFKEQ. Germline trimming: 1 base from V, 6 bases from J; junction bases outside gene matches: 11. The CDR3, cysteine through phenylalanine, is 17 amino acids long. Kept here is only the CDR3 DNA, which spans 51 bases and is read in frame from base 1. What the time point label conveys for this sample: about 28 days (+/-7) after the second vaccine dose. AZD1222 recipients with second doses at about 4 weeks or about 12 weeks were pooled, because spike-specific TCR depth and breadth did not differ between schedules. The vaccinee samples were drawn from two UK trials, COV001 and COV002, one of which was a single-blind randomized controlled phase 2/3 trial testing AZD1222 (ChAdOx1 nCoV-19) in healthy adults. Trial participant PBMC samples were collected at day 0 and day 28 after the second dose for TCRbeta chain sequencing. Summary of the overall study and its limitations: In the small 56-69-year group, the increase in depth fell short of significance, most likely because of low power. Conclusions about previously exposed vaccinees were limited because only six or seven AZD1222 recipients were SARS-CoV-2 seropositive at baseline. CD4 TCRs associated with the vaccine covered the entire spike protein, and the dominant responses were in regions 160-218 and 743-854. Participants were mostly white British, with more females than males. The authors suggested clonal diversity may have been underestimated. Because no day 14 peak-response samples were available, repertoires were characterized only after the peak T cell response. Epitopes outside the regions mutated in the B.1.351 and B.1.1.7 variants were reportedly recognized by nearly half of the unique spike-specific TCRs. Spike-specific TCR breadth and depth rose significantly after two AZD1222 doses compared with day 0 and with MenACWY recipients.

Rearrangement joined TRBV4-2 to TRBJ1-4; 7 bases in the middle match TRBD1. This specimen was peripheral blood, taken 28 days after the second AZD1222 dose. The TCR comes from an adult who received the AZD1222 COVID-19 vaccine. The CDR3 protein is CASSQGPAGTEDEKLFF. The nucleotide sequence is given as TGTGCCAGCAGCCAAGGGCCCGCCGGGACAGAGGATGAAAAACTGTTTTTT.